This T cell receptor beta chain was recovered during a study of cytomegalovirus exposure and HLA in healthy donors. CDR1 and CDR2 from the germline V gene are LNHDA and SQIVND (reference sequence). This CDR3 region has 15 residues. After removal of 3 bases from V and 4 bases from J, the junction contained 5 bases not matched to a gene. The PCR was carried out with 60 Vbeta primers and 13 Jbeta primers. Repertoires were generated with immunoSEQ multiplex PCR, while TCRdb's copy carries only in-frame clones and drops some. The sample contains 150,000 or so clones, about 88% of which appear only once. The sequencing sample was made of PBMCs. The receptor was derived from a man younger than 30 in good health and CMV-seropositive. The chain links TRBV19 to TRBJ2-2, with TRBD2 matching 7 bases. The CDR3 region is CASSMWGGSTGELFF. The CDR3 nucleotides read TGTGCCAGTAGTATGTGGGGGGGGTCCACCGGGGAGCTGTTTTTT.